This T cell receptor beta chain emerged from a study of T cell repertoires in cytomegalovirus infection. Study background: Public TCR beta signature analysis indicated the presence of both CMV infection and matching HLA type.

Each CDR3 protein gets one entry after TCRdb re-called the reads with MiXCR. The table has 250,000 or so distinct CDR3 sequences, over 15% seen once. Study outcomes and limitations: It was HLA-C-restricted CMV-specific TCR beta clonotypes that dominated the response ex vivo. There were carriers of CMV plus the relevant HLA, and cumulative public TCR beta family frequency identified them.

As regards this clonotype: Its antigen is unidentified.

From germline, CDR1 is SEHNR and CDR2 FQNEAQ (reference sequence). Trimming took 2 bases from V and 1 from J, leaving 13 bases between them. This CDR3 is built from 16 residues. The TCR was taken from a human donor in good health (CMV status not recorded). Some clones in this sample may be carry-over from other donors' samples. The sample consisted of CD8+ T cells from PBMCs. The chain links TRBV7-9 to TRBJ2-3; D uncertain. This chain's CDR3 is CASSLSYGEGTDTQYF. CDR3 in DNA: TGTGCCAGCAGCTTATCTTACGGTGAAGGCACAGATACGCAGTATTTT.